This T cell receptor (beta chain) was recovered during a study of blood T cell repertoires in COVID-19. Study details: From the United States, Italy and Spain came samples of acute and convalescent COVID-19. PBMCs, B-cell-depleted T cells, or T cells were the source of the cDNA or gDNA that made up the material.

The CDR3 runs 14 residues. V lost 0 bases, J lost 12 bases, and 16 bases lay in between. Germline V lookup: CDR1 SGDLS, CDR2 YYNGEE. In the source study's methods: Counts of nucleated cells, estimated from reference gene primer amplification, were obtained. Clones were read by immunoSEQ multiplex PCR, and TCRdb kept only the in-frame ones, dropping some. V, J and clone size are taken as reported in that table, and D and trimming were inferred from the DNA itself. The table has about 87,000 clones, approximately 83% seen once. The clonotype originates from a woman between 70 and 85 years old with acute or convalescent COVID-19. Sample: peripheral blood. The chain has TRBV9 and TRBJ2-1; tentatively, D is TRBD2 (6 bases). In DNA form, the CDR3 reads TGTGCCAGCAGCGTAGCGGGGGTTGAGATGGGGCAGTTCTTC. Protein sequence: CASSVAGVEMGQFF.